This T cell receptor beta chain derives from a study of blood T cell repertoires in COVID-19. Study information: Some COVID-19 samples were acute and others convalescent; all came from the United States, Italy and Spain.

TCRdb's table, derived via immunoSEQ multiplex PCR, lists solely in-frame clones and lacks some. The sample has 200,000 to 250,000 clones; 80% are singletons. Trimming removed 5 bases from V and 4 bases from J; junction bases left unmatched: 11. This CDR3 has 17 amino acids. Germline V gene lookup returns CDR1 SGHAT and CDR2 FQNNGV. This clone has just a few counts. Sequencing was performed on peripheral blood. The source of this sequence is a woman aged 70-85 years with acute or convalescent COVID-19. This chain uses TRBV11-2 with TRBJ2-2, with 9 bases matching TRBD2. CDR3 protein: CASSRRGAGGSTGELFF. DNA for the CDR3: TGTGCCAGCAGCCGGCGGGGAGCGGGAGGTTCCACCGGGGAGCTGTTTTTT. Full variable domain (outside the CDR3, taken from reference TRBV11-2 and TRBJ2-2): EAGVAQSPRYKIIEKRQSVAFWCNPISGHATLYWYQQILGQGPKLLIQFQNNGVVDDSQLPKDRFSAERLKGVDSTLKIQPAKLEDSAVYLCASSRRGAGGSTGELFFGEGSRLTVL.